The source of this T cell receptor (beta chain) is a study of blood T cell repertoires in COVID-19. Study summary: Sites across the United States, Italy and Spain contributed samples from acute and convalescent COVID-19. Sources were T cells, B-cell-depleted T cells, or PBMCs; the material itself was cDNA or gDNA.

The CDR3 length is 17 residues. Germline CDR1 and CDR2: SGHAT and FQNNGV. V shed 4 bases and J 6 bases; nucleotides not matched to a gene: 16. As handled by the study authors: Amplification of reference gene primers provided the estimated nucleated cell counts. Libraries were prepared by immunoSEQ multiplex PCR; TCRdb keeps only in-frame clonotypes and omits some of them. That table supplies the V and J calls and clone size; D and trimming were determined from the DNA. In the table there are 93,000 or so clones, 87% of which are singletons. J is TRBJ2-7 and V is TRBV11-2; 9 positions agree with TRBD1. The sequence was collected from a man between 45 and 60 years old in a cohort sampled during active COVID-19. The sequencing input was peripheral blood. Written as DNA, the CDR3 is TGTGCCAGCAGCTCGAGACTCTCGGGACAGGGTATTGGCGAGCAGTACTTC. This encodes CASSSRLSGQGIGEQYF.